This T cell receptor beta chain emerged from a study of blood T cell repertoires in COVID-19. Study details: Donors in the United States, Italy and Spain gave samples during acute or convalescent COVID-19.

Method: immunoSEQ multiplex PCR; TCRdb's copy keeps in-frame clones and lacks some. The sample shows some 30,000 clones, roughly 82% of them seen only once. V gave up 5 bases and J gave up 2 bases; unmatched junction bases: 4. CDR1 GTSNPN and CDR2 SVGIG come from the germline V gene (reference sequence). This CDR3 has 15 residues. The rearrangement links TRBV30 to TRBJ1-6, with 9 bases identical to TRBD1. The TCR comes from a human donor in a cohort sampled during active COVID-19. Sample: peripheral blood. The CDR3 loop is CAWGQGLTYNSPLHF. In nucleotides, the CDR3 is TGTGCCTGGGGACAGGGGTTGACCTATAATTCACCCCTCCACTTT. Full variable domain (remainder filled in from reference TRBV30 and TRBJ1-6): SQTIHQWPATLVQPVGSPLSLECTVEGTSNPNLYWYRQAAGRGLQLLFYSVGIGQISSEVPQNLSASRPQDRQFILSSKKLLLSDSGFYLCAWGQGLTYNSPLHFGNGTRLTVT.